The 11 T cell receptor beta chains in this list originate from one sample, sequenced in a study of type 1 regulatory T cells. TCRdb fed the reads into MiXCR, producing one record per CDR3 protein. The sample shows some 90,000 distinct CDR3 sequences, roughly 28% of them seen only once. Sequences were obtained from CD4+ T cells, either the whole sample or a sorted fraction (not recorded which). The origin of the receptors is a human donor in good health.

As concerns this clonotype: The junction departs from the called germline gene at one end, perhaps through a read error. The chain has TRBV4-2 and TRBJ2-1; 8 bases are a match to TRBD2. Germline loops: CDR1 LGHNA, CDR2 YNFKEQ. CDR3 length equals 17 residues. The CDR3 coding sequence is TGTGCCAGAAGCCAAGATCGCGGGACTAGCTCCTACAATGAGCAGTTCTTC. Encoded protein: CARSQDRGTSSYNEQFF.

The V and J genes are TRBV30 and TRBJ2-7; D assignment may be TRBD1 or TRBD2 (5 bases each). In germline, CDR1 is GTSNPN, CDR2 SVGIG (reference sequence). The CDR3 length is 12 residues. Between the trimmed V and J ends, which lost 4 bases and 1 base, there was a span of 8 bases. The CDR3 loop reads CAWKGRSYEQYF. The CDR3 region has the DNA TGTGCCTGGAAGGGACGGTCCTACGAGCAGTACTTC.

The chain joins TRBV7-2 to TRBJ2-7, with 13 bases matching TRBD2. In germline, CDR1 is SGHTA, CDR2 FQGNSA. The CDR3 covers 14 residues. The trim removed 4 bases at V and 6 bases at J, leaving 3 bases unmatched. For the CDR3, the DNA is TGTGCCAGCAGCTCGGGACTAGCGGGGCCCGAGCAGTACTTC. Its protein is CASSSGLAGPEQYF.

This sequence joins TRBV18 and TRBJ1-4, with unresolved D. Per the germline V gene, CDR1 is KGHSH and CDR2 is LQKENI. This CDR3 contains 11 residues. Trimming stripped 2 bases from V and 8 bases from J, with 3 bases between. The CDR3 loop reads CASSPGEKLFF. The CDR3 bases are TGTGCCAGCTCACCAGGCGAAAAACTGTTTTTT.

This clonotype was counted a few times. The CDR3 sequence is CASSSDRSSVGGAFF. CDR3 sequence (DNA): TGCGCCAGCAGCTCAGACAGAAGCTCGGTCGGCGGAGCTTTCTTT. This chain uses TRBV5-1 with TRBJ1-1, with a tentative D call TRBD1 (5 bases). The length of the CDR3 is 15 residues. V gave up 3 bases and J gave up 10 bases, with 22 bases separating them. The germline gives CDR1 SGHRS, CDR2 YFSETQ.

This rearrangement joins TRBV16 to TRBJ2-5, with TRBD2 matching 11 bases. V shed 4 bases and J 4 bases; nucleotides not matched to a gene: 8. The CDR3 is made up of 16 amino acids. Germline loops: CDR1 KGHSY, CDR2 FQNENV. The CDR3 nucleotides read TGTGCCAGCAGCCGAGGGACTAGCGGTGGGGGAGAGACCCAGTACTTC. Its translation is CASSRGTSGGGETQYF.

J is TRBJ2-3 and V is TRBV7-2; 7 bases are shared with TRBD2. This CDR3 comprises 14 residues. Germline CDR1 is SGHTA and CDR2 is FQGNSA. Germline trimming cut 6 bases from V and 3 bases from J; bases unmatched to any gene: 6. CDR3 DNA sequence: TGTGCCAGCAGACGGACTAGGAGTACAGATACGCAGTATTTT. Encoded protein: CASRRTRSTDTQYF.

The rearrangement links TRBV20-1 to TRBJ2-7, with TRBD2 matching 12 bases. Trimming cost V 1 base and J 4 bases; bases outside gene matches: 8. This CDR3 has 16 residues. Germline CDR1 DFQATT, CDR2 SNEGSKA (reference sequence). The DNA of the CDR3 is TGCAGTGCTAGAGCCCGCGGACTAGCGGGGCGTTACGAGCAGTACTTC. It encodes CSARARGLAGRYEQYF.

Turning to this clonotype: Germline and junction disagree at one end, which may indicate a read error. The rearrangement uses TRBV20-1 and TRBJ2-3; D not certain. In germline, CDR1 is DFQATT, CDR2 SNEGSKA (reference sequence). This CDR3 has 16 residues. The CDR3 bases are TGCAGTGCTGGTTCCATGTGGACGGACGGCACAGATACGCAGTGTTTT. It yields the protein CSAGSMWTDGTDTQCF.

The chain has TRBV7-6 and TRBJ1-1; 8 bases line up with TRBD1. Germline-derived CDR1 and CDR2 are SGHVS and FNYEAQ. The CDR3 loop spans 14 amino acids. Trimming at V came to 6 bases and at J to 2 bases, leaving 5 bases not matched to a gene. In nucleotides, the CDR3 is TGTGCCAGCAGTCCGGGACAGGCAAACACTGAAGCTTTCTTT. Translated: CASSPGQANTEAFF.

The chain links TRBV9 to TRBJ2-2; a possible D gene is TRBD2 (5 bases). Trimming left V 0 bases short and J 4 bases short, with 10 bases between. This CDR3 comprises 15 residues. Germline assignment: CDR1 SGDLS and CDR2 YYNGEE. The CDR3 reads CASSVEGAGTGELFF. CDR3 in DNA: TGTGCCAGCAGCGTAGAGGGTGCGGGCACCGGGGAGCTGTTTTTT.